This TCR beta chain is from a study of shared clonotypes between healthy human individuals. Study-wide results and limits: Researchers found naive subsets generally carried larger estimated richness than memory subsets.

Original processing methods: Filtering differed, since immunoSEQ gave only junction sequences and no quality scores. This table comes from immunoSEQ multiplex PCR, and its TCRdb copy is limited to in-frame clones, with some not included. Clone size and V and J calls were adopted from that table, with D and trimming inferred from the DNA. The sample consists of about 2 million clones, about 95% of them appearing once. About this clone itself: As yet, its antigen is unknown.

CD8 cells regarded as naive lacked CD45RO, were positively chosen for CCR7, and omitted terminally differentiated effector memory CD45RA+ cells. The germline gives CDR1 MNHNS, CDR2 SASEGT. The CDR3 is 13 residues long. V trimming: 7 bases; J trimming: 0 bases; junction bases outside the gene matches: 2. The origin of this receptor is a man younger than 30 in good health. Specimen: naive CD8+ T cells sorted from blood. The chain couples TRBV6-1 to TRBJ2-7, with 8 bases fitting TRBD2. The CDR3 DNA sequence: TGTGCCAGCACGGGACTAGTCTCCTACGAGCAGTACTTC. Its protein product is CASTGLVSYEQYF.